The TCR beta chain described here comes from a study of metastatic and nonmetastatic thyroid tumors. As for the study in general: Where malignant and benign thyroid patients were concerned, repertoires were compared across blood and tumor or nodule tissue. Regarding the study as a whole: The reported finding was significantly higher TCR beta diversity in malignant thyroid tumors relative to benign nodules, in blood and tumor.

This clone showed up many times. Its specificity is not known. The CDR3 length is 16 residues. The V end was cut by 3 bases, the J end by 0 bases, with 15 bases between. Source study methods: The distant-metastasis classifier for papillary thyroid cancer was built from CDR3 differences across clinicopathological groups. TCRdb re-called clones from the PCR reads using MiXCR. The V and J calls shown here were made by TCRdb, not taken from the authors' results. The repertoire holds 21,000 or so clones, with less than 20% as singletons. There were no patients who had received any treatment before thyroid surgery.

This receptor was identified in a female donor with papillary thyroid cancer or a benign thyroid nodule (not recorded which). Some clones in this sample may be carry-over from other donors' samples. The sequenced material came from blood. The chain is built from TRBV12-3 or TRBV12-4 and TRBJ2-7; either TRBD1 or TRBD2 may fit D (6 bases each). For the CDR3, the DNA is TGTGCCAGCAGTTTGCTCGGGGGCGGGACCTCCTACGAGCAGTACTTC. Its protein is CASSLLGGGTSYEQYF.